The 13 T cell receptor beta chains given below trace back to one sample, sequenced in a study of cytomegalovirus exposure and HLA in healthy donors. The PCR made use of 60 Vbeta and 13 Jbeta primers. Profiling relied on immunoSEQ multiplex PCR, and the TCRdb table lists in-frame clones only, not all of them. This sample has more than 150,000 clones, with less than 90% found just once. The sample consisted of PBMCs. Source of these receptors: a boy between 2 and 10 years old in good health and CMV-seronegative.

The chain uses TRBV10-3 and TRBJ2-3, with TRBD2 matching 7 bases. V dropped 2 bases and J dropped 0; count of bases not matched to a gene: 5. This CDR3 spans 16 amino acids. The germline gives CDR1 ENHRY, CDR2 SYGVKD. Here the CDR3 reads CAISENGGGSTDTQYF. CDR3 in DNA: TGTGCCATCAGTGAGAATGGCGGGGGAAGCACAGATACGCAGTATTTT.

The chain recombines TRBV12-5 with TRBJ2-2, with 10 bases fitting TRBD1. This CDR3 has 19 residues. The germline V gene has CDR1 LGHNT and CDR2 FRNRAP. V lost 7 bases, J lost 6 bases, and 20 bases stayed unmatched. Written as DNA, the CDR3 is TGTGCTAGTGCCCATACGACAGGGGGCTTAGTAAATTGGGCCGGGGAGCTGTTTTTT. Translated, it gives CASAHTTGGLVNWAGELFF.

This chain connects TRBV4-2 to TRBJ2-3, with TRBD2 matching 8 bases. Unmatched junction bases numbered 18, after V lost 4 bases and J lost 6 bases. The CDR3 sequence is 18 residues long. Germline values: CDR1 LGHNA, CDR2 YNFKEQ. The CDR3 bases are TGTGCCAGCAGCCGTGACCCTTGGTCAGCGGGAGATGGGGATACGCAGTATTTT. Translating gives CASSRDPWSAGDGDTQYF.

The chain combines TRBV19 with TRBJ1-5, with TRBD1 matching 9 bases. This CDR3 contains 15 residues. CDR1 is LNHDA, CDR2 SQIVND, per germline (reference sequence). With V trimmed by 2 bases and J by 4 bases, 3 bases remained unmatched. CDR3 sequence: CASSIRQGGNQPQHF. The CDR3 nucleotides are TGTGCCAGTAGTATAAGACAGGGGGGAAATCAGCCCCAGCATTTT.

Concerning this clone: The junction departs from germline at one end; a sequencing error may be responsible. The chain is built from TRBV7-3 and TRBJ2-5, with 11 nucleotides matching TRBD2. Looked up from germline, CDR1 is SGHTA and CDR2 is FQGTGA. The CDR3 runs to 16 residues. In nucleotides, the CDR3 is TGTGCCGGCAGCTTCTTAGCGGGAGGGGGGCAAGAGACCCAGTACTTC. Translating it yields CAGSFLAGGGQETQYF.

This sequence joins TRBV29-1 and TRBJ1-5; TRBD1 matches at 8 bases. There are 13 residues in the CDR3. V was clipped by 6 bases and J by 4 bases; unmatched bases: 5. Germline CDR1 and CDR2: SQVTM and ANQGSEA. The CDR3 region is CSVSRGRNQPQHF. DNA for the CDR3: TGCAGCGTCTCCAGGGGGCGGAATCAGCCCCAGCATTTT.

DNA of the CDR3: TGTGCCAGCAGCTTAGGTTCGCTAGCACAGGAGCAGTTCTTC. Its protein product is CASSLGSLAQEQFF. V usage is TRBV11-3 and J usage is TRBJ2-1, with a tentative D call TRBD2 (5 bases). Germline V CDR1 and CDR2: SGHNT, YENEEA. This CDR3 comprises 14 residues. V lost 1 base to trimming and J lost 10 bases, with 14 bases between them.

This chain links TRBV5-1 with TRBJ2-7; 7 nucleotides align to TRBD1. The CDR3 is 15 residues long. Looked up from germline, CDR1 is SGHRS and CDR2 is YFSETQ. V dropped 4 bases and J dropped 2; count of bases not matched to a gene: 9. Here the CDR3 reads CASSAIRTGPYEQYF. The CDR3 nucleotides are TGCGCCAGCAGCGCCATACGGACAGGTCCCTACGAGCAGTACTTC.

The V and J genes are TRBV10-3 and TRBJ1-1; 7 bases are a match to TRBD1. Germline V gene lookup returns CDR1 ENHRY and CDR2 SYGVKD. CDR3 length: 16 residues. V lost 5 bases, J lost 0 bases, and 9 bases stayed unmatched. DNA of the CDR3: TGTGCCATCAGTAGGGGAACAGGGGTTATGAACACTGAAGCTTTCTTT. As protein: CAISRGTGVMNTEAFF.

This chain joins TRBV4-1 and TRBJ2-3; 11 bases align to TRBD2. With 1 base clipped from V and 5 bases from J, the junction kept 5 bases outside the gene matches. CDR3 length: 16 amino acids. CDR1 MGHRA and CDR2 YSYEKL come from the germline V gene. The CDR3 spells CASSQVLAGVGDTQYF. In DNA, the CDR3 is TGCGCCAGCAGCCAAGTACTAGCGGGAGTAGGAGATACGCAGTATTTT.

The chain carries TRBV28 and TRBJ2-3; TRBD2 is a possible D gene (7 bases). The CDR3 spans 14 residues. The V and J ends lost 6 bases and 2 bases respectively, with 12 bases between them. Germline CDR1 is MDHEN and CDR2 is SYDVKM. This CDR3 is CASREGGDTDTQYF. The CDR3 DNA reads TGTGCCAGCAGGGAAGGGGGGGACACAGATACGCAGTATTTT.

The chain joins TRBV2 to TRBJ1-1; the D is unclear. Trimming left V 4 bases short and J 0 bases short, with 12 bases between. Germline CDR1 reads SNHLY; CDR2 reads FYNNEI. This CDR3 has 15 amino acids. This CDR3 is CASSVEGLVNTEAFF. CDR3 DNA: TGTGCCAGCAGTGTGGAGGGATTGGTGAACACTGAAGCTTTCTTT.

This chain links TRBV7-9 with TRBJ2-5; 9 nucleotides match TRBD2. Germline V lookup: CDR1 SEHNR, CDR2 FQNEAQ (reference sequence). CDR3 length equals 15 residues. V gave up 3 bases and J gave up 2 bases; unmatched junction bases: 4. The CDR3 loop is CASSFSGRKQETQYF. For the CDR3, the DNA is TGTGCCAGCAGCTTCAGCGGGAGGAAACAAGAGACCCAGTACTTC.